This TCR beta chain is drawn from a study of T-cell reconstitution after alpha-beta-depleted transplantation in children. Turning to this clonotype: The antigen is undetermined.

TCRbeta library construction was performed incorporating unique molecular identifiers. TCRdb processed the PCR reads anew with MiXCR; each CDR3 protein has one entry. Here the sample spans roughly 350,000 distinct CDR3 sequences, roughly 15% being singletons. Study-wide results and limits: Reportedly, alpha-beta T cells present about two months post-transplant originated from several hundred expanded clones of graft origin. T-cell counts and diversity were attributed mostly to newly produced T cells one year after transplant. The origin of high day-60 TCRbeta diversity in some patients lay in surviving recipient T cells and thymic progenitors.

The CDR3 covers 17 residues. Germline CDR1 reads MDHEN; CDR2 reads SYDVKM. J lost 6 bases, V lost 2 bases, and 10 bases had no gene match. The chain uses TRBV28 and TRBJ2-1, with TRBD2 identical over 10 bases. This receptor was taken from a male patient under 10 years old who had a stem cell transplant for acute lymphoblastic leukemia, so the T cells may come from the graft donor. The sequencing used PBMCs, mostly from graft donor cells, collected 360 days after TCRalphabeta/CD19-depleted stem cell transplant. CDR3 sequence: CASSLTESGRASNEQFF. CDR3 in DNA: TGTGCCAGCAGTTTAACCGAAAGCGGGAGGGCCTCCAATGAGCAGTTCTTC.